This record concerns one T cell receptor (beta chain) sequence. Participant reports of clinical history set cohort assignment. This entry belongs to a study of blood T cell repertoires in COVID-19. Profiled with immunoSEQ multiplex PCR; TCRdb holds only in-frame clones, not every one. The table includes some 380,000 clones, approximately 85% detected once. The specimen sequenced was PBMCs or T cells enriched from blood (not recorded which). The sequence derives from a woman between 40 and 55 years old with acute COVID-19.

CDR3 loop: CASAKDRGFGAFF. CDR3 coding DNA: TGTGCCAGCGCGAAGGACAGGGGCTTCGGAGCTTTCTTT. The rearrangement links TRBV18 to TRBJ1-1; 9 positions agree with TRBD1. This CDR3 has 13 residues. CDR1 KGHSH and CDR2 LQKENI come from the germline V gene. With V trimmed by 8 bases and J by 10 bases, 11 bases remained unmatched.